This T cell receptor (beta chain) was recovered during a study of technical replicates of blood from several donors. The CDR3 sequence is 16 residues long. V dropped 3 bases and J dropped 6; count of bases not matched to a gene: 8. Per germline, CDR1 LNHDA and CDR2 SQIVND (reference sequence). Assay used: immunoSEQ multiplex PCR; TCRdb lists only in-frame clones, some missing. The sample lists tens of thousands of clones, just over 90% occurring once. V is TRBV19 and J is TRBJ1-5, with 10 bases that match TRBD1. The source material was T cells isolated from PBMCs. The sequence derives from a human donor in good health. The CDR3 is CASSIGSGTGAQPQHF. As DNA, the CDR3 is TGTGCCAGTAGTATTGGGAGCGGGACAGGGGCTCAGCCCCAGCATTTT.